This T cell receptor beta chain was sequenced in a study of OX40 agonist ivuxolimab in advanced cancers. Overall study context: Patients undergoing dose escalation presented with hepatocellular carcinoma, melanoma, renal cell or head and neck cancer. Cohort: roughly 79% men, mean age about 60, aged about 20 to 80.

This table comes from immunoSEQ multiplex PCR, and its TCRdb copy is limited to in-frame clones, with some not included. Of under 95,000 clones listed, 93% are singletons. The sequenced sample was CD4+ or CD8+ T cells sorted from blood, obtained in a trial of the OX40 agonist ivuxolimab. The receptor was derived from an adult with an advanced solid tumor such as melanoma, head and neck, liver or kidney cancer.

The CDR3 loop reads CASSYQDRVYNEQFF. The DNA for the CDR3 is TGTGCCAGCAGCTACCAAGACAGGGTCTACAATGAGCAGTTCTTC. The J gene is TRBJ2-1, the V gene TRBV7-9; 7 positions agree with TRBD1. This CDR3 is 15 amino acids long. V dropped 4 bases and J dropped 3; count of bases not matched to a gene: 6. CDR1 and CDR2 (germline): SEHNR, FQNEAQ (reference sequence).